This T cell receptor beta chain was captured in a study of blood T cells in healthy people across ages. This clonotype was seen only a few times. The authors ran a second PCR of about 6 to 11 cycles using a sample-barcoded 5' primer and a J-beta primer mix. Each cDNA molecule carried a tag from a template-switch adaptor that contained 12 random nucleotides. TCRdb ran MiXCR on the 5' RACE reads and lists one entry per CDR3 protein. The table has 450,000 to 600,000 distinct CDR3 sequences, about 29% seen once. The CDR3 loop spans 14 amino acids. Germline V gene data show CDR1 as SGHRS and CDR2 as YFSETQ. The sample was also reused in another study, on T cells of mothers and their children.

The genes are TRBV5-1 and TRBJ2-5; the D gene is possibly TRBD1 (6 bases). The J call may be faulty, since TRBJ2-1 better matches the DNA end. The sequence came from a boy aged 2-15 years in good health. The material sequenced was blood. The CDR3 is CASSRDRPNQEQFF. The CDR3 coding sequence is TGCGCCAGCAGCCGCGACAGGCCAAATCAAGAGCAGTTCTTC.